The TCR beta chain under discussion was sequenced for a study of blood T cell repertoires in COVID-19. In the original workflow: Nucleated cell counts were estimated from reference gene primer amplification. The repertoire was sequenced with immunoSEQ multiplex PCR; TCRdb's copy has only in-frame clones and lacks some. The DNA was the basis for D and trimming; V, J and clone size are from that table. The profile covers 87,000 or so clones, with 90% appearing a single time and 6.5% to 8.5% taken by the ten largest. Deletions cut 1 base from V and 5 bases from J, with 9 bases between. Germline V gives CDR1 SGHTA, CDR2 FQGNSA. This CDR3 contains 13 residues.

Material: peripheral blood. This chain uses TRBV7-2 with TRBJ2-7; D gene ambiguous. The TCR was taken from a young man with COVID-19, enrolled during active disease. The CDR3 DNA sequence: TGTGCCAGCAGCTTAGTAGTGGGCGACGAGCAGTACTTC. Protein sequence: CASSLVVGDEQYF.